This T cell receptor (beta chain) was recovered during a study of T cells after posttransplantation cyclophosphamide. Overall study findings and caveats: Recipient CMV seropositivity and CMV reactivation strongly tracked TRB clonality.

A note on this clone: The antigen remains unidentified.

Clones were sequenced by immunoSEQ multiplex PCR, and TCRdb holds only the in-frame ones, with some missing. The sample holds some 25,000 clones; around 88% are singletons and the top ten take around 6.5%. The CDR3 extends over 17 amino acids. V shed 0 bases, J shed 5 bases, and the junction held 7 bases outside the gene matches. The germline CDR1 and CDR2 sequences are SGHNT and YYREEE (reference sequence). This sequence was found in a woman in her sixties with a blood cancer, CMV-positive, and with a related stem cell donor. This chain joins TRBV5-4 and TRBJ2-2; 10 positions agree with TRBD2. Sequenced material: PBMCs. CDR3 region: CASSLGLAGVRTGELFF. CDR3 nucleotides: TGTGCCAGCAGCTTGGGACTAGCGGGTGTAAGGACCGGGGAGCTGTTTTTT.